This passage covers 28 T cell receptor beta chains from one sample sequenced in a study of vaccination effects on CD4 cells after COVID-19. The culture ran for around nine days, and then CD4+ T cells were isolated. The assay was immunoSEQ multiplex PCR, and TCRdb's table has in-frame clones only and misses some. Among tens of thousands of clones listed, approximately 72% were seen once. No antigen has been identified for these receptors. The sequenced sample was CD4+ T cells from PBMCs cultured without peptide, obtained before COVID-19 vaccination. The receptors here all came from a human donor who received a COVID-19 vaccine.

The rearrangement joins TRBV7-9 to TRBJ1-4; possibly TRBD1 for D (6 bases). Trimming took off 1 base at V and 8 bases at J, with 8 bases between the two ends. There are 13 residues in the CDR3. The germline V gene encodes CDR1 SEHNR and CDR2 FQNEAQ (reference sequence). CDR3 in DNA: TGTGCCAGCAGCTTAGAGGGGGGCGAAAAACTGTTTTTT. Protein product: CASSLEGGEKLFF.

This clone was picked up a small number of times. The CDR3 is CASSSQMNTEAFF. The CDR3 region has the DNA TGTGCCAGCAGTTCCCAGATGAACACTGAAGCTTTCTTT. This rearrangement joins TRBV7-9 to TRBJ1-1; D is unresolved. Germline lookup yields CDR1 SEHNR and CDR2 FQNEAQ (reference sequence). Trimming cost V 6 bases and J 0 bases, with 8 bases left between them. The CDR3 has 13 amino acids.

Concerning this clone: This CDR3 is also generated by other DNA sequences in the sample. The CDR3 DNA sequence: TGTGCCAGCAGGGTTATGAGGGAGGGCCCCTACGAGCAGTACTTC. As protein: CASRVMREGPYEQYF. V gene TRBV2 combines with J gene TRBJ2-7; TRBD2 matches 7 bases. From germline, CDR1 is SNHLY and CDR2 FYNNEI. The junction had 10 bases not matched to a gene; V was cut back by 6 bases and J by 2 bases. The CDR3 consists of 15 residues.

This clone was counted a few times. The chain carries TRBV27 and TRBJ1-2; TRBD1 aligns across 8 bases. V lost 0 bases, J lost 7 bases, and 7 bases stayed unmatched. There are 15 residues in the CDR3. In germline, CDR1 is MNHEY, CDR2 SMNVEV (reference sequence). CDR3 sequence: CASSLSRTGSGGYTF. DNA for the CDR3: TGTGCCAGCAGTTTATCGAGGACAGGGAGCGGTGGCTACACCTTC.

This clone appeared once. This sequence joins TRBV4-2 and TRBJ2-5; 10 nucleotides align to TRBD2. The length of the CDR3 is 14 residues. The germline CDR1 and CDR2 sequences are LGHNA and YNFKEQ. V dropped 4 bases and J dropped 5; count of bases not matched to a gene: 4. CDR3 coding DNA: TGTGCCAGCAGCCCGGGACTAGCGCGGGAGACCCAGTACTTC. As protein: CASSPGLARETQYF.

There are a few counts of this clone. The CDR3 loop is CASSRGAVTDTQYF. The CDR3 DNA sequence: TGTGCCAGCTCACGGGGGGCTGTCACAGATACGCAGTATTTT. The chain combines TRBV3-1 (or the pseudogene TRBV3-2) with TRBJ2-3, with a tentative D call TRBD2 (7 bases). V shed 8 bases and J shed 2 bases, with 14 bases lying between them. Germline CDR1 is LGHDT and CDR2 is YNNKEL (reference sequence). The CDR3 is made up of 14 amino acids.

In nucleotides, the CDR3 is TGTGCCAGCAGCTTAGGTGGGAACTCCTACGAGCAGTACTTC. It specifies CASSLGGNSYEQYF. V is TRBV7-8 and J is TRBJ2-7, with unresolved D. V lost 1 base and J lost 0, with 7 bases in between. Germline values: CDR1 SGHVS, CDR2 FQNEAQ. CDR3 length equals 14 residues. Together with reference TRBV7-8 and TRBJ2-7, the CDR3 gives the full variable domain: GAGVSQSPRYKVAKRGQDVALRCDPISGHVSLFWYQQALGQGPEFLTYFQNEAQLDKSGLPSDRFFAERPEGSVSTLKIQRTQQEDSAVYLCASSLGGNSYEQYFGPGTRLTVT.

The CDR3: CASSVEPNTNYGYTF. The CDR3 DNA reads TGTGCCAGCAGTGTCGAACCTAATACTAACTATGGCTACACCTTC. This chain joins TRBV6-4 and TRBJ1-2; D call uncertain. CDR3 length: 15 residues. Germline V lookup: CDR1 MRHNA, CDR2 SNTAGT. Trimming removed 4 bases at V and 0 bases at J, with 12 bases between.

V and J are TRBV19 and TRBJ1-5; possibly TRBD1 for D (5 bases). The ends were cut back, 8 bases at V and 1 base at J, with 18 bases in the middle. The germline V gene encodes CDR1 LNHDA and CDR2 SQIVND (reference sequence). The CDR3 extends over 16 amino acids. CDR3 bases: TGTGCCAGTCAGCCTTTGGGGGGGGTGAGCAATCAGCCCCAGCATTTT. Translation: CASQPLGGVSNQPQHF.

The chain is built from TRBV28 and TRBJ1-2, with D uncertain. The V end lost 5 bases, the J end lost 5 bases, and 15 bases lay between the germline ends. Germline loops: CDR1 MDHEN, CDR2 SYDVKM. The CDR3 totals 14 residues. In DNA, the CDR3 is TGTGCCAGCAGTCCCTTGGACGGAGGTTATGGCTACACCTTC. As protein: CASSPLDGGYGYTF.

The V gene is TRBV2, the J gene TRBJ1-5; tentative D call: TRBD1 (5 bases). The CDR3 sequence is 14 residues long. Per germline, CDR1 SNHLY and CDR2 FYNNEI. Trimming shortened V by 0 bases and J by 4 bases, and 7 bases separated the two germline ends. In DNA form, the CDR3 reads TGTGCCAGCAGTGAAGCGCAGGGTAATCAGCCCCAGCATTTT. This gives the protein CASSEAQGNQPQHF.

This chain uses TRBV11-1 with TRBJ1-1, with D possibly being TRBD1 (6 bases). In germline, CDR1 is SGHAT, CDR2 FQDESV (reference sequence). The CDR3 sequence is 15 residues long. The V and J ends lost 5 bases and 2 bases respectively, with 15 bases between them. In DNA, the CDR3 is TGTGCCAGCAGCCTTCCGGGACACAAAAACACTGAAGCTTTCTTT. Residues: CASSLPGHKNTEAFF.

The chain uses TRBV19 and TRBJ2-5, with 7 nucleotides matching TRBD2. The CDR3 is 12 residues long. V gave up 7 bases and J gave up 2 bases; unmatched junction bases: 1. Germline V CDR1 and CDR2: LNHDA, SQIVND (reference sequence). The CDR3 is CASILAQETQYF. The DNA of the CDR3 is TGTGCCAGTATACTAGCGCAAGAGACCCAGTACTTC.

J is TRBJ1-6 and V is TRBV30; 7 bases fit TRBD1. This CDR3 spans 14 amino acids. With V trimmed by 6 bases and J by 6 bases, 8 bases remained unmatched. Germline CDR1 GTSNPN, CDR2 SVGIG (reference sequence). The CDR3: CACHRGGSNSPLHF. CDR3 nucleotide sequence: TGTGCCTGCCACAGGGGCGGGAGTAATTCACCCCTCCACTTT.

The chain employs TRBV5-5 and TRBJ2-5, with 11 bases fitting TRBD2. After removal of 6 bases from V and 0 bases from J, the junction contained 4 bases not matched to a gene. CDR3 length equals 15 residues. Per the germline V gene, CDR1 is SGHKS and CDR2 is YYEKEE (reference sequence). The CDR3 DNA reads TGTGCCAGCACTACGGGACTAGCGGACCAAGAGACCCAGTACTTC. It translates to CASTTGLADQETQYF.

The chain employs TRBV5-1 and TRBJ2-3; tentatively, D is TRBD2 (6 bases). Trimming cost V 5 bases and J 2 bases, with 12 bases left between them. The CDR3 consists of 14 residues. Per germline, CDR1 SGHRS and CDR2 YFSETQ. The CDR3 here is CASSYSGDTDTQYF. In DNA form, the CDR3 reads TGCGCCAGCAGTTATAGCGGAGACACAGATACGCAGTATTTT.

V is TRBV7-9 and J is TRBJ2-2; the D is unclear. V lost 1 base, J lost 3 bases, and 12 bases lay in between. The CDR3 consists of 16 residues. Germline V gene lookup returns CDR1 SEHNR and CDR2 FQNEAQ (reference sequence). The CDR3 protein is CASSLGPLLDTGELFF. The CDR3 DNA sequence: TGTGCCAGCAGCTTAGGGCCCCTTCTCGACACCGGGGAGCTGTTTTTT.

The genes are TRBV2 and TRBJ1-5; the D gene is possibly TRBD1 (6 bases). V was cut by 2 bases and J by 6 bases, with 14 bases left in between. The CDR3 has 15 residues. The V gene's germline CDR1 is SNHLY and CDR2 FYNNEI. For the CDR3, the DNA is TGTGCCAGCAGTGAAATCGGACAGAGAGGTCAGCCCCAGCATTTT. Translated: CASSEIGQRGQPQHF.

This clone was seen once. The rearrangement uses TRBV15 and TRBJ1-1; D not resolved. Germline V CDR1 and CDR2: LNHNV, YYDKDF (reference sequence). The length of the CDR3 is 13 residues. The germline V and J ends were trimmed by 4 bases and 11 bases, with 17 bases remaining between them. CDR3 sequence (DNA): TGTGCCACCAGCACCCCTGGGGTATTACGGGCTTTCTTT. Amino acids: CATSTPGVLRAFF.

The rearrangement uses TRBV3-1 (or the pseudogene TRBV3-2) and TRBJ2-3; 13 nucleotides agree with TRBD2. With 4 bases clipped from V and 1 base from J, the junction kept 2 bases outside the gene matches. Germline V CDR1 and CDR2: LGHDT, YNNKEL (reference sequence). The CDR3 runs to 16 residues. The CDR3 loop is CASSRGTSGGTDTQYF. CDR3 in DNA: TGTGCCAGCAGCCGTGGGACTAGCGGGGGCACAGATACGCAGTATTTT.

CDR3 bases: TGTGCCAGTAGTACGGCACGTAAGGCCCAGCATTTT. Its protein product is CASSTARKAQHF. V usage is TRBV19 and J usage is TRBJ1-5; D unclear. The CDR3 length is 12 residues. Trimming removed 4 bases at V and 11 bases at J, with 12 bases between. From germline, CDR1 is LNHDA and CDR2 SQIVND (reference sequence).

This clone occurred a few times. The chain joins TRBV9 to TRBJ1-2; no clear D. Germline V lookup: CDR1 SGDLS, CDR2 YYNGEE. V lost 0 bases and J 0 bases, leaving 9 bases between the germline ends. This CDR3 is built from 15 residues. The CDR3 coding sequence is TGTGCCAGCAGCGTAGGCTCTCTAGCTAACTATGGCTACACCTTC. Its translation: CASSVGSLANYGYTF.

This clone appeared a single time. The chain combines TRBV10-3 with TRBJ1-2, with D unclear. The V and J ends lost 4 bases and 2 bases respectively, with 17 bases between them. CDR3 size: 16 residues. Looked up from germline, CDR1 is ENHRY and CDR2 is SYGVKD. Here the CDR3 reads CAISVGFGGLNYGYTF. Written as DNA, the CDR3 is TGTGCCATCAGTGTAGGGTTCGGCGGCCTCAACTATGGCTACACCTTC.

CDR3 nucleotides: TGTGCCAGCAGCCCGCAGGGATATAGCACTGAAGCTTTCTTT. Translating gives CASSPQGYSTEAFF. V and J are TRBV3-1 (or the pseudogene TRBV3-2) and TRBJ1-1, with D perhaps TRBD1 (5 bases). The V gene's germline CDR1 is LGHDT and CDR2 YNNKEL (reference sequence). V lost 4 bases and J 4 bases, leaving 13 bases between the germline ends. This CDR3 is built from 14 residues.

The chain uses TRBV4-3 and TRBJ2-3, with 8 bases lining up with TRBD2. Per germline, CDR1 LGHNA and CDR2 YSLEER. CDR3 length equals 16 residues. The V segment lost 1 base and the J segment 6 bases; nucleotides outside the gene matches: 9. CDR3 bases: TGCGCCAGCAGCCAAGGGACAGCGGGGGTCATCGATACGCAGTATTTT. The encoded protein is CASSQGTAGVIDTQYF.

Concerning this clone itself: A junction boundary mismatches the germline segment, possibly from a read error. The chain has TRBV7-7 and TRBJ2-5; 8 bases are shared with TRBD1. CDR1 is SSHAT, CDR2 FNYEAQ, per germline (reference sequence). The length of the CDR3 is 15 residues. CDR3 sequence: CASSLGQGTQETQYF. The CDR3, as DNA: TGTGCTAGCAGCCTCGGACAGGGTACACAAGAGACCCAGTACTTC.

This chain uses TRBV10-3 with TRBJ2-3; D uncertain. The CDR3 contains 13 residues. CDR1 is ENHRY, CDR2 SYGVKD, per germline. Trimming pared 2 bases from V and 2 bases from J, leaving 5 bases between. The CDR3 region is CAISEAATDTQYF. CDR3 nucleotide sequence: TGTGCCATCAGTGAGGCAGCCACAGATACGCAGTATTTT.

The chain is built from TRBV7-3 and TRBJ2-1; 9 bases match TRBD2. The CDR3 is 14 amino acids. V gave up 5 bases and J gave up 6 bases; unmatched junction bases: 5. Germline assignment: CDR1 SGHTA and CDR2 FQGTGA. Written as DNA, the CDR3 is TGTGCCAGCAGCCCCTCTAGCGGGGTCAATGAGCAGTTCTTC. It translates to CASSPSSGVNEQFF.